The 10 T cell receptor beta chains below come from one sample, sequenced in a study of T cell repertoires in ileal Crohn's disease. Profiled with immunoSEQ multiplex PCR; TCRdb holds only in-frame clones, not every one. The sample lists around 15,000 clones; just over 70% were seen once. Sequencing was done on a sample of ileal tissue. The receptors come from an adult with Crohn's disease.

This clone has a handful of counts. The CDR3 DNA sequence: TGTGCCAGCAGTGAGGGACTTCCCGACTACGAGCAGTACTTC. This sequence encodes CASSEGLPDYEQYF. The J gene is TRBJ2-7, the V gene TRBV2, with TRBD2 as a possible D gene (6 bases). Trimming shortened V by 3 bases and J by 3 bases, and 12 bases separated the two germline ends. CDR1 is SNHLY and CDR2 is FYNNEI in the germline V gene. The CDR3 runs to 14 residues.

Written as DNA, the CDR3 is TGTGCCAGCAGTTGGGGCGGGGGGGCCGGGAACGAGCAGTACTTC. It encodes CASSWGGGAGNEQYF. This chain joins TRBV27 and TRBJ2-7; 9 nucleotides agree with TRBD2. Germline CDR1 and CDR2: MNHEY and SMNVEV (reference sequence). Trimming cost V 4 bases and J 5 bases; bases outside gene matches: 9. This CDR3 has 15 residues.

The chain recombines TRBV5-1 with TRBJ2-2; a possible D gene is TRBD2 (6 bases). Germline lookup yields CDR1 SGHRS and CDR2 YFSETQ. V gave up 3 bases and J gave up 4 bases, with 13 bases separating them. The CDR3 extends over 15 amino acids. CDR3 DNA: TGCGCCAGCAGCTCGGGGGAGGCCTTCACCGGGGAGCTGTTTTTT. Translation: CASSSGEAFTGELFF.

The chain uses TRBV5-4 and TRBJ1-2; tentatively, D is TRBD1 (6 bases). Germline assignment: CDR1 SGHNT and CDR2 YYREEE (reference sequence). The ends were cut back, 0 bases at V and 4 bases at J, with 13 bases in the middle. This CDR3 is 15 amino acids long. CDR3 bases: TGTGCCAGCAGCTTGGTGGGGGGGCCCCGCTATGGCTACACCTTC. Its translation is CASSLVGGPRYGYTF.

The CDR3 DNA reads as TGTGCCACCAGTACAGCGGGAGGGGACAATGAGCAGTTCTTC. It yields the protein CATSTAGGDNEQFF. V and J are TRBV15 and TRBJ2-1; 10 nucleotides align to TRBD2. Germline assignment: CDR1 LNHNV and CDR2 YYDKDF (reference sequence). The CDR3 totals 14 residues. The V gene end was trimmed by 6 bases and the J gene end by 5 bases; junction bases not matched to a gene: 4.

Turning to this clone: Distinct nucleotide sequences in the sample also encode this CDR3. The CDR3 sequence is CASSPLSGVSSYEQYF. The CDR3 DNA sequence: TGTGCCAGCAGTCCCCTTTCGGGGGTAAGCTCCTACGAGCAGTACTTC. The chain combines TRBV7-9 with TRBJ2-7, with D possibly TRBD2 on 6 matching bases. The CDR3 covers 16 residues. The germline V and J ends were trimmed by 6 bases and 0 bases, with 18 bases remaining between them. Germline V CDR1 and CDR2: SEHNR, FQNEAQ (reference sequence).

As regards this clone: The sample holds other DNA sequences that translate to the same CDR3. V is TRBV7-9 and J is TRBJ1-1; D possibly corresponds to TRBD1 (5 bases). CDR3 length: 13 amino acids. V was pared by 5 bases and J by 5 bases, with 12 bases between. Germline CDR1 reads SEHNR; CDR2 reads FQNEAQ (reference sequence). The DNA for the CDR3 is TGTGCCAGCAGCCCCTCCAGGGATACTGAAGCTTTCTTT. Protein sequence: CASSPSRDTEAFF.

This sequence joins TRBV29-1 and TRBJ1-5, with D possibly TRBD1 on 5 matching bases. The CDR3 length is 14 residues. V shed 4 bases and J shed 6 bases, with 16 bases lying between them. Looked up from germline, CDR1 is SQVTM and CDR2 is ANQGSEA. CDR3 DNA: TGCAGCGTTGTGATCGGGACTGCCGGTCAGCCCCAGCATTTT. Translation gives CSVVIGTAGQPQHF.

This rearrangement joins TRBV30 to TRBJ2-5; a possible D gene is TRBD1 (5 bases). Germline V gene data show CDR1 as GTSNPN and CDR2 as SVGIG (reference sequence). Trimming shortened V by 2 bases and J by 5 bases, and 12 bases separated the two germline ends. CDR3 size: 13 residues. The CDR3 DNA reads TGTGCCTGGAGTATGGGGCCGAGGGAGACCCAGTACTTC. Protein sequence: CAWSMGPRETQYF. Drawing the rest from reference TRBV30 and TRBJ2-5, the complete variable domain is SQTIHQWPATLVQPVGSPLSLECTVEGTSNPNLYWYRQAAGRGLQLLFYSVGIGQISSEVPQNLSASRPQDRQFILSSKKLLLSDSGFYLCAWSMGPRETQYFGPGTRLLVL.

CDR3 nucleotides: TGCGCCAGCAGCTTGGACGGGACTAGCGTTAACCAGTACTTC. Translation: CASSLDGTSVNQYF. The chain couples TRBV5-1 to TRBJ2-7, with 10 nucleotides matching TRBD2. The CDR3 loop spans 14 amino acids. After removal of 0 bases from V and 10 bases from J, the junction contained 7 bases not matched to a gene. The germline CDR1 and CDR2 sequences are SGHRS and YFSETQ.